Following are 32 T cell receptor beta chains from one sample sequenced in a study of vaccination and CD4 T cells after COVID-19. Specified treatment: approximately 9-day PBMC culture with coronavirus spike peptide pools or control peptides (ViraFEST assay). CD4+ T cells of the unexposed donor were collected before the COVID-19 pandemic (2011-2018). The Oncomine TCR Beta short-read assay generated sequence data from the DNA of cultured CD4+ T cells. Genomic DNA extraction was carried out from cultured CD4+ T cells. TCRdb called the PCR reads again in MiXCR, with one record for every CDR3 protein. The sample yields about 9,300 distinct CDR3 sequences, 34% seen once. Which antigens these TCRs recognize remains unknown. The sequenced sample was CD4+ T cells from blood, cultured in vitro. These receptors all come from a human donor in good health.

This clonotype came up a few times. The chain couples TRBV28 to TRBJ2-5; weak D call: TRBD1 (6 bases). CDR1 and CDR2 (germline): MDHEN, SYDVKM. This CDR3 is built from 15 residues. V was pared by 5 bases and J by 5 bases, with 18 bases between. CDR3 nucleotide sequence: TGTGCCAGCAGTGAAAGGTTCTCTCAGGGGGAGACCCAGTACTTC. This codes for CASSERFSQGETQYF. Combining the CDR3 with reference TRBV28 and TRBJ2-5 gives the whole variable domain DVKVTQSSRYLVKRTGEKVFLECVQDMDHENMFWYRQDPGLGLRLIYFSYDVKMKEKGDIPEGYSVSREKKERFSLILESASTNQTSMYLCASSERFSQGETQYFGPGTRLLVL.

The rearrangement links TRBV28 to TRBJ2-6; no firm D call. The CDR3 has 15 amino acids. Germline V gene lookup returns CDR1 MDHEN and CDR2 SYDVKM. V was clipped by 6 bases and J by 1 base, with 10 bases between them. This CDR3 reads CASSPLSSGANVLTF. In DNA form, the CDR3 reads TGTGCCAGCAGCCCCTTAAGTTCTGGGGCCAACGTCCTGACTTTC.

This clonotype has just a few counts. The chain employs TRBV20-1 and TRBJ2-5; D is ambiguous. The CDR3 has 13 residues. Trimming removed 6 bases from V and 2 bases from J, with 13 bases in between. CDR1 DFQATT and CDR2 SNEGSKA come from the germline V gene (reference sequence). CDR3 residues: CSALDALQETQYF. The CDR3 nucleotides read TGCAGTGCACTCGACGCCTTGCAAGAGACCCAGTACTTC.

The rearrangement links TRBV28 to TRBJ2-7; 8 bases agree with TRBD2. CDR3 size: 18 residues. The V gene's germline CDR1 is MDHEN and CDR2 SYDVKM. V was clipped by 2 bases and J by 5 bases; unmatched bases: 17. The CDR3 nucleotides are TGTGCCAGCAGTTTACGATTGCGCGGGGCTAGCGGGCTTAACGAGCAGTACTTC. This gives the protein CASSLRLRGASGLNEQYF.

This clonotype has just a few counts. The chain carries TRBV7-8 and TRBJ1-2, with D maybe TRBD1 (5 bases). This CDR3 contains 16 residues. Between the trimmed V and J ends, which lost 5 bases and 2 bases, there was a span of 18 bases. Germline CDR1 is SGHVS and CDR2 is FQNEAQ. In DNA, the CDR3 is TGTGCCAGCAGCCCGAGGGGTTCGTTACTCAACTATGGCTACACCTTC. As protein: CASSPRGSLLNYGYTF.

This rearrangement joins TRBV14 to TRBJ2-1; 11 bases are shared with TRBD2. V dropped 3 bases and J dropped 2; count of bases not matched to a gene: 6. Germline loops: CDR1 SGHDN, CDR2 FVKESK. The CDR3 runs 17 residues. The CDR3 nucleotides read TGTGCCAGCAGCCACCTTAGGGGACTAGCGGCCTACAATGAGCAGTTCTTC. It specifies CASSHLRGLAAYNEQFF.

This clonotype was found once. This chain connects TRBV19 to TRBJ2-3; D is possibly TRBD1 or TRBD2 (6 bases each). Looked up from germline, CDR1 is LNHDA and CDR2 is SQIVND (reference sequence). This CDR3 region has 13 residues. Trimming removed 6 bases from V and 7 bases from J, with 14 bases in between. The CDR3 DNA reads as TGTGCCAGTAGACCTGCGGGGACAAATACGCAGTATTTT. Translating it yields CASRPAGTNTQYF.

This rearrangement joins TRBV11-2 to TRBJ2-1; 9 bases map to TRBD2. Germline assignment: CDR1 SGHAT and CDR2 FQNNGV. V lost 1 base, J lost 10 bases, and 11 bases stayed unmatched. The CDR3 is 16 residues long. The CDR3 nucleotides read TGTGCCAGCAGCTTAGGGAGGACTAGCGCCGTAAAAGAGCAGTTCTTC. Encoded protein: CASSLGRTSAVKEQFF.

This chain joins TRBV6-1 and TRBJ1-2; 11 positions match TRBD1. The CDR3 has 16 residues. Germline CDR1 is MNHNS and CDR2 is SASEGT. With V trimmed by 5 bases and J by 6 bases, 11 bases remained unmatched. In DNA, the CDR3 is TGTGCCAGCAGTCCTCCGACCGGGACAGGGGGAAATGGCTACACCTTC. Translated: CASSPPTGTGGNGYTF.

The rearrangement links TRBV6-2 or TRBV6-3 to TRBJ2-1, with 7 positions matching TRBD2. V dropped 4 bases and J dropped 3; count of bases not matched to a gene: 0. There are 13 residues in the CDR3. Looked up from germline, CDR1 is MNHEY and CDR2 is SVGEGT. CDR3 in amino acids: CASSWTSYNEQFF. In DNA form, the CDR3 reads TGTGCCAGCAGTTGGACTAGCTACAATGAGCAGTTCTTC.

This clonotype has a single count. This chain's CDR3 is CASRRGTGYTPLHF. CDR3 bases: TGTGCCAGCCGCCGCGGGACAGGGTACACACCCCTCCACTTT. The J gene is TRBJ1-6, the V gene TRBV5-6; 9 bases agree with TRBD1. This CDR3 comprises 14 residues. Trimming at V came to 7 bases and at J to 11 bases, leaving 10 bases not matched to a gene. From germline, CDR1 is SGHDT and CDR2 YYEEEE.

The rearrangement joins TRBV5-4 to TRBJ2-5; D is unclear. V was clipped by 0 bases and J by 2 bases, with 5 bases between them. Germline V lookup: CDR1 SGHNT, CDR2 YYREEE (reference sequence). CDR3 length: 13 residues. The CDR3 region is CASSLGRQETQYF. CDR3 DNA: TGTGCCAGCAGCTTGGGAAGACAAGAGACCCAGTACTTC. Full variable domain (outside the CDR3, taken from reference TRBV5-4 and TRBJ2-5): ETGVTQSPTHLIKTRGQQVTLRCSSQSGHNTVSWYQQALGQGPQFIFQYYREEENGRGNFPPRFSGLQFPNYSSELNVNALELDDSALYLCASSLGRQETQYFGPGTRLLVL.

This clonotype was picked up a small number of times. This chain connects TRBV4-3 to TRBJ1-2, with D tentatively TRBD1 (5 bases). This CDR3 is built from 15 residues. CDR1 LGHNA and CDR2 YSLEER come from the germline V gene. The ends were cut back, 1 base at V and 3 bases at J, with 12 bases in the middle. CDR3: CASSQGRAGDYGYTF. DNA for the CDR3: TGCGCCAGCAGCCAAGGCCGGGCGGGGGACTATGGCTACACCTTC.

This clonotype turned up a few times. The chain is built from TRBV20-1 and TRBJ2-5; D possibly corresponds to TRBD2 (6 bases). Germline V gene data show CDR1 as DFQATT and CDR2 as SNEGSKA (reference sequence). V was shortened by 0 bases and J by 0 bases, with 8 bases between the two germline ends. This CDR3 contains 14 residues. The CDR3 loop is CSARDWGDQETQYF. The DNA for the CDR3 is TGCAGTGCTAGAGACTGGGGGGACCAAGAGACCCAGTACTTC.

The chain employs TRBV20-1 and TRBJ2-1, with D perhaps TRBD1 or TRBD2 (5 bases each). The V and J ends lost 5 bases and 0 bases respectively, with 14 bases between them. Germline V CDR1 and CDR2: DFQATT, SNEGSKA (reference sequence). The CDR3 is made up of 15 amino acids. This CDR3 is CSAVGDFSSYNEQFF. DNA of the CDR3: TGCAGTGCTGTGGGGGATTTCAGCTCCTACAATGAGCAGTTCTTC.

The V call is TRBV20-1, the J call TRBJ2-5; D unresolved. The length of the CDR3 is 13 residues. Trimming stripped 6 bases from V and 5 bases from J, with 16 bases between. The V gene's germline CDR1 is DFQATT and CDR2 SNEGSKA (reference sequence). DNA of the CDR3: TGCAGTGCCCAGCCGTTGGGCGAGGAGACCCAGTACTTC. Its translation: CSAQPLGEETQYF.

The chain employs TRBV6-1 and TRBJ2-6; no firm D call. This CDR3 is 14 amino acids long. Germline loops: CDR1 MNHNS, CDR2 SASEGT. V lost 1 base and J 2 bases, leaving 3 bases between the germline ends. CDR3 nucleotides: TGTGCCAGCAGTGAAGTTCCTGGGGCCAACGTCCTGACTTTC. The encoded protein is CASSEVPGANVLTF.

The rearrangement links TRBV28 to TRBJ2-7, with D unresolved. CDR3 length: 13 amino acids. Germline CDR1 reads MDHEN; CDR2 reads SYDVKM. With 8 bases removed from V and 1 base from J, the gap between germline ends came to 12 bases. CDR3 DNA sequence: TGTGCCAGCGATGGCGGCTTGTCCTACGAGCAGTACTTC. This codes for CASDGGLSYEQYF.

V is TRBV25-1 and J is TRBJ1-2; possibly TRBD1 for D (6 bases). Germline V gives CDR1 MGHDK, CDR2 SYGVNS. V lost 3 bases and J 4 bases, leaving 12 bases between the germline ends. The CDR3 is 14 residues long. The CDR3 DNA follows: TGTGCCAGCAGTGATCCAGGGGCGAGCTATGGCTACACCTTC. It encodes CASSDPGASYGYTF.

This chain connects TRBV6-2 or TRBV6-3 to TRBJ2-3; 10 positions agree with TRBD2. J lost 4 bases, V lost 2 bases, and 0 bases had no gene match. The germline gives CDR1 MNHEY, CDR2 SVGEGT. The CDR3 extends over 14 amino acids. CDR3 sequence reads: CASSYGTSADTQYF. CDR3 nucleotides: TGTGCCAGCAGTTACGGGACTAGCGCAGATACGCAGTATTTT.

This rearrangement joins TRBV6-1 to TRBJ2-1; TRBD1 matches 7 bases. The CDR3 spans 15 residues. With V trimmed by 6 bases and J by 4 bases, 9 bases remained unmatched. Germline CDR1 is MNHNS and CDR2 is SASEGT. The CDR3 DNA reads TGTGCCAGCAGACCTCTCCGGGACAGTTACAATGAGCAGTTCTTC. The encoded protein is CASRPLRDSYNEQFF.

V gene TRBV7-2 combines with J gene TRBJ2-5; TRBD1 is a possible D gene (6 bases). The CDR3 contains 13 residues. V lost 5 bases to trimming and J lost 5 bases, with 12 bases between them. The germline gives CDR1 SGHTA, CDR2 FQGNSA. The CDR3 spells CASSPSQGETQYF. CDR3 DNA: TGTGCCAGCAGCCCCAGCCAGGGGGAGACCCAGTACTTC.

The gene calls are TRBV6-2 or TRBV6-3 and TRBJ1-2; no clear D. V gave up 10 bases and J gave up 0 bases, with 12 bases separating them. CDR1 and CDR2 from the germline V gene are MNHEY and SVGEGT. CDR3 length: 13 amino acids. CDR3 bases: TGTGCCATCCGAGCGGGTGCTAACTATGGCTACACCTTC. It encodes CAIRAGANYGYTF.

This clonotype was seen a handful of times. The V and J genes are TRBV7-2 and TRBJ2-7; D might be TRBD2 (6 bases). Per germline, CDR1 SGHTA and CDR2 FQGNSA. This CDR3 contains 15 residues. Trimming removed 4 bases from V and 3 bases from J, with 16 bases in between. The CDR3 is CASSSRGLASYEQYF. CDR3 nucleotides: TGTGCCAGCAGCTCTAGAGGGCTAGCGAGCTACGAGCAGTACTTC.

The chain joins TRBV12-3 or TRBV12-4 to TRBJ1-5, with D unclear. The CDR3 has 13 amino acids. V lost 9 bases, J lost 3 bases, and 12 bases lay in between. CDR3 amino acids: CASGWQDNQPQHF. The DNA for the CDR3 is TGTGCCAGTGGGTGGCAGGACAATCAGCCCCAGCATTTT.

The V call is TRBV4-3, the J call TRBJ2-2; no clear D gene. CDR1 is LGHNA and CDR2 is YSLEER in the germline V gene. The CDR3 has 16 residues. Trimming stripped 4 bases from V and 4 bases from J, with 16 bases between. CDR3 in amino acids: CASSPTDIYLTGELFF. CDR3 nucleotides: TGCGCCAGCAGCCCTACCGACATCTACCTCACCGGGGAGCTGTTTTTT.

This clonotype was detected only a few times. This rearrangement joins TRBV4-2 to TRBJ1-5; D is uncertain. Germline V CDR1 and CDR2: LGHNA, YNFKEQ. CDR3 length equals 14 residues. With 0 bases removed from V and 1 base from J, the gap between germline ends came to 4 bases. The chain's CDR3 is CASSQERSNQPQHF. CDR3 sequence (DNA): TGTGCCAGCAGCCAAGAACGGAGCAATCAGCCCCAGCATTTT.

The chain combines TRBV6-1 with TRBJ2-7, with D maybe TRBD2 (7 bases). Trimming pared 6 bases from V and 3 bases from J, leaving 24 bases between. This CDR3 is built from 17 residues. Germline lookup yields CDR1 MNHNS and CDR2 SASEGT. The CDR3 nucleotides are TGTGCCAGCAGCCTTACGGCTGGCGGGGGCCGCTACTACGAGCAGTACTTC. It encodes CASSLTAGGGRYYEQYF.

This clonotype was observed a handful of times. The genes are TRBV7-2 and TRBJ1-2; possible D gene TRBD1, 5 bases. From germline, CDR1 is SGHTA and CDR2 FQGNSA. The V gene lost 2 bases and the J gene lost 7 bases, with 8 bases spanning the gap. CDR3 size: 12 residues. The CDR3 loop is CASSLQGVGYTF. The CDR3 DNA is TGTGCCAGCAGCTTACAGGGTGTTGGCTACACCTTC.

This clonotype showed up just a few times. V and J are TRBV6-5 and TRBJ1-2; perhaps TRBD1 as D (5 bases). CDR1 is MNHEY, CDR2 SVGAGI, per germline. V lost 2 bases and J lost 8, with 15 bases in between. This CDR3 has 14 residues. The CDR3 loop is CASSYQGREGGYTF. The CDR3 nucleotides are TGTGCCAGCAGTTACCAGGGCAGGGAAGGAGGCTACACCTTC.

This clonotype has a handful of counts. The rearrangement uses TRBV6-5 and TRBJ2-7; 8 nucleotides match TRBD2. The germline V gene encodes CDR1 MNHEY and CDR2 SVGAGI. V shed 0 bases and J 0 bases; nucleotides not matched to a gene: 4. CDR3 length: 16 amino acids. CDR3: CASSYSPSGLSYEQYF. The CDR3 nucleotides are TGTGCCAGCAGTTACTCTCCTAGCGGGCTCTCCTACGAGCAGTACTTC.

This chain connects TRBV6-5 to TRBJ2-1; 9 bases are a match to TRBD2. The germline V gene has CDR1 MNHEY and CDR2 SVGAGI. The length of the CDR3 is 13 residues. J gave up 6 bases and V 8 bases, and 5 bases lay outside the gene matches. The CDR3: CASCSSGANEQFF. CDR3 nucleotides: TGTGCCAGCTGTTCTAGCGGGGCCAATGAGCAGTTCTTC.